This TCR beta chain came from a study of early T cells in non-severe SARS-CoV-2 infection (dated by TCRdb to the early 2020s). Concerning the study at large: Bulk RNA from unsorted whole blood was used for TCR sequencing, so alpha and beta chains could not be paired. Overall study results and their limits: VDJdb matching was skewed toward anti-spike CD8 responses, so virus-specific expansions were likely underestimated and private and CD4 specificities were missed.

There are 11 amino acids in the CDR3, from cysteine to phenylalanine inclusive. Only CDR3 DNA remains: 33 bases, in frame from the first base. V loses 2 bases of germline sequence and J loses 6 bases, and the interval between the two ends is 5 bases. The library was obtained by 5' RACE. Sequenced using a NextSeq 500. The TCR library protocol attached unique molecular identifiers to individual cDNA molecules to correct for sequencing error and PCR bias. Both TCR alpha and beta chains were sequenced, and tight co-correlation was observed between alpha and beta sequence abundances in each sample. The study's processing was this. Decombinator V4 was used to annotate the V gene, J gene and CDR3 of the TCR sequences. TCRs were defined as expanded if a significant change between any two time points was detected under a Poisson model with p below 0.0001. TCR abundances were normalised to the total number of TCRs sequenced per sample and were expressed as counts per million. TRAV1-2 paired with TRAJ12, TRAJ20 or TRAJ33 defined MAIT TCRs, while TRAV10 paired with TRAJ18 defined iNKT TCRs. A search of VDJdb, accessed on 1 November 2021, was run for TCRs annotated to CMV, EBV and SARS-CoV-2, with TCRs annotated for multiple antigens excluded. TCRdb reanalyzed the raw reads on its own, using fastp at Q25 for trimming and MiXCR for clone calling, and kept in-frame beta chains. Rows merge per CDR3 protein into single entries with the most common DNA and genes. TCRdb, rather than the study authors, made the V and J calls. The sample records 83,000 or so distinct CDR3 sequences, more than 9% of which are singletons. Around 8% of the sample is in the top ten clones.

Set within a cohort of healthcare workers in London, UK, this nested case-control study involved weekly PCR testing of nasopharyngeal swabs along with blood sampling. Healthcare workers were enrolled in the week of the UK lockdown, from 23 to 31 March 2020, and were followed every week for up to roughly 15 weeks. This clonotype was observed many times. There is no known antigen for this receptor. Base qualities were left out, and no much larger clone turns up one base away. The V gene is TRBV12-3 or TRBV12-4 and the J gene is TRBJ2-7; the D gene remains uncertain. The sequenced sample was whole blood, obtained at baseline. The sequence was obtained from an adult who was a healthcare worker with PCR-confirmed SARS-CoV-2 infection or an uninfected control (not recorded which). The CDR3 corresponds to CASSLSSEQYF. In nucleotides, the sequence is TGTGCCAGCAGTTTATCCAGCGAGCAGTACTTC.